This T cell receptor beta chain originates from a study of cytomegalovirus exposure and HLA in healthy donors. Study as a whole: The 95 to 150 validation repertoires were produced on the same platform as the 670 or so repertoires of the first cohort. This was reported in a later analysis. General study results and limits: A few chains linked to CMV were shown in vitro to be specific for CMV antigens. Clusters of TCRs from the first cohort tended to co-occur in the approximately 120 validation repertoires (as a later analysis found). Researchers counted roughly 160 TCR beta chains as cytomegalovirus-associated.

CDR3 length: 15 amino acids. The junction had 7 bases not matched to a gene; V was cut back by 4 bases and J by 1 base. Germline CDR1 is SGDLS and CDR2 is YYNGEE. Assay: immunoSEQ multiplex PCR; the TCRdb copy retains only in-frame clones and omits some. The profile shows 250,000 to 400,000 clones, approximately 91% of them singletons. A remark on this clone: Its matching antigen is unknown.

The material sequenced was PBMCs. The genes are TRBV9 and TRBJ1-1; 7 bases match TRBD1. The receptor comes from a man aged 25-45 years in good health and CMV-seronegative. The CDR3 region has the DNA TGTGCCAGCAGCCCGGGGGGGACAGCGAACACTGAAGCTTTCTTT. This gives the protein CASSPGGTANTEAFF.